Presented here are 29 T cell receptor beta chains from one specimen sequenced in a study of CXCR3-negative and CXCR3-positive naive CD8 T cells (dated by TCRdb to 2018 to 2020). The listed sequencing device is NextSeq 550. The Human TCR Profiling Kit (MiLaboratory) was used to prepare UMI-labeled 5' RACE TRB cDNA libraries. TCRdb reprocessed the public reads and reports one entry per CDR3 protein sequence, without DNA. The table for this sample records about 28,000 distinct CDR3 sequences. Roughly 10% of the sample goes to the ten largest clones. Sequenced input: memory CD8+ T cells from blood. Reading the label with the study, this specimen's cell subset or site is: conventional CD8+ memory T cells (TMEM), sorted as controls. The source of these receptors is a human donor in good health. Some clones in this sample may be carry-over from other donors' samples.

The chain joins TRBV9 to TRBJ2-7; the D call from TCRdb, TRBD1, cannot be confirmed without DNA. The germline gives CDR1 SGDLS, CDR2 YYNGEE. The CDR3 runs to 17 residues. The CDR3 reads CASSAYSGQGLSYEQYF.

The chain couples TRBV5-1 to TRBJ1-2; the D call from TCRdb, TRBD1, cannot be confirmed without DNA. The germline gives CDR1 SGHRS, CDR2 YFSETQ. The CDR3 is 17 residues long. The CDR3 region is CASSLAPYGDIVYGYTF.

The J gene is TRBJ1-2, the V gene TRBV24-1; the D call from TCRdb, TRBD1, cannot be confirmed without DNA. Per germline, CDR1 KGHDR and CDR2 SFDVKD. The CDR3 is made up of 13 amino acids. CDR3 loop: CATSLGAYYGYTF.

The chain couples TRBV20-1 to TRBJ1-1; TCRdb picks TRBD1, but there is no DNA to check that call. Germline V gene data show CDR1 as DFQATT and CDR2 as SNEGSKA (reference sequence). This CDR3 spans 16 amino acids. The chain's CDR3 is CSARVPMGVGGTEAFF.

The J gene is TRBJ2-1, the V gene TRBV29-1; TCRdb's D call, TRBD1, is unchecked because there is no DNA. Germline loops: CDR1 SQVTM, CDR2 ANQGSEA. The CDR3 contains 16 residues. CDR3 amino acids: CSVEEPGGGGFNEQFF.

The chain has TRBV15 and TRBJ2-7; with no DNA, the TCRdb D assignment of TRBD1 cannot be verified. Per the germline V gene, CDR1 is LNHNV and CDR2 is YYDKDF (reference sequence). The CDR3 loop spans 14 amino acids. CDR3 residues: CATSSTGGLNEQYF.

V gene TRBV7-9 combines with J gene TRBJ1-2; TCRdb's assignment of TRBD1 cannot be checked, as there is no DNA. Germline CDR1 and CDR2: SEHNR and FQNEAQ (reference sequence). The CDR3 covers 15 residues. The CDR3 spells CASSLFDREGYGYTF.

The rearrangement uses TRBV20-1 and TRBJ2-7; TCRdb's D gene call, TRBD1, goes unchecked for lack of DNA. The CDR3 contains 13 residues. Germline loops: CDR1 DFQATT, CDR2 SNEGSKA (reference sequence). The CDR3 is CSARDPGHYEQYF.

This chain uses TRBV4-2 with TRBJ2-7; absent DNA, TCRdb's TRBD1 call cannot be checked. Germline CDR1 and CDR2: LGHNA and YNFKEQ. This CDR3 has 15 amino acids. CDR3 loop: CASSQAATASYEQYF.

The CDR3 region is CASGGSLGQETQYF. The chain couples TRBV27 to TRBJ2-5; TCRdb calls TRBD1, which cannot be checked without DNA. CDR3 length: 14 residues. Germline V lookup: CDR1 MNHEY, CDR2 SMNVEV (reference sequence).

This chain links TRBV12-3 or TRBV12-4 with TRBJ2-5; TCRdb outputs TRBD1, but without DNA this stays unchecked. This CDR3 contains 15 residues. This CDR3 is CASSPPRTVQETQYF.

The gene calls are TRBV9 and TRBJ2-1; there is no DNA to check the TCRdb D call of TRBD1. The CDR3 is made up of 11 amino acids. CDR1 and CDR2 from the germline V gene are SGDLS and YYNGEE. CDR3 amino acids: CASSATGMQFF.

CDR3 amino acids: CASSLDGTTYEQYF. The V and J genes are TRBV5-1 and TRBJ2-7; TCRdb returns TRBD1, unconfirmable since there is no DNA. CDR3 length equals 14 residues. Germline V gene sequence: CDR1 SGHRS, CDR2 YFSETQ.

V is TRBV6-6 and J is TRBJ1-1; TCRdb selects TRBD1, and the lack of DNA leaves this call unchecked. Germline loops: CDR1 MNHNY, CDR2 SVGAGI (reference sequence). This CDR3 has 14 residues. CDR3 region: CASSYSSGTNEAFF.

The V and J genes are TRBV7-8 and TRBJ2-1; TCRdb lists TRBD2, though no DNA is available to test this call. Germline loops: CDR1 SGHVS, CDR2 FQNEAQ. This CDR3 has 20 residues. The CDR3 here is CASSLAGVSGGAGAYNEQFF.

The CDR3 is CASGLVSSYEQYF. The chain links TRBV12-5 to TRBJ2-7. CDR1 LGHNT and CDR2 FRNRAP come from the germline V gene. The CDR3 spans 13 residues.

The chain couples TRBV6-5 to TRBJ2-2; TCRdb's D call, TRBD1, is unchecked because there is no DNA. CDR1 and CDR2 from the germline V gene are MNHEY and SVGAGI. The CDR3 has 18 residues. The CDR3 loop is CASRERFAGTGETGELFF.

The chain joins TRBV28 to TRBJ2-1. The CDR3 is 14 amino acids. Germline V lookup: CDR1 MDHEN, CDR2 SYDVKM. The CDR3 is CASRDGSSYNEQFF.

The rearrangement uses TRBV4-2 and TRBJ2-1; as DNA is missing, the TRBD2 call by TCRdb cannot be tested. Germline loops: CDR1 LGHNA, CDR2 YNFKEQ. The CDR3 sequence is 16 residues long. The CDR3 sequence is CASSQDWEGGYNEQFF.

The rearrangement uses TRBV7-6 and TRBJ1-5; as DNA is missing, the TRBD1 call by TCRdb cannot be tested. Germline loops: CDR1 SGHVS, CDR2 FNYEAQ. This CDR3 is 14 amino acids long. The CDR3 is CASSPGQGTQPQHF.

The chain couples TRBV20-1 to TRBJ2-3; TCRdb returns TRBD2, unconfirmable since there is no DNA. CDR3 length: 15 residues. Germline V gene sequence: CDR1 DFQATT, CDR2 SNEGSKA (reference sequence). CDR3 in amino acids: CSARTSGGDVSTQYF.

The chain recombines TRBV6-4 with TRBJ2-1; TCRdb's D gene call, TRBD1, goes unchecked for lack of DNA. Germline V gene sequence: CDR1 MRHNA, CDR2 SNTAGT. The CDR3 sequence is 13 residues long. CDR3 sequence: CASSGTHNNEQFF.

The J gene is TRBJ2-1, the V gene TRBV20-1; TCRdb calls TRBD1, which cannot be checked without DNA. This CDR3 is 14 amino acids long. In germline, CDR1 is DFQATT, CDR2 SNEGSKA (reference sequence). CDR3 loop: CSARDQGDYNEQFF.

This chain connects TRBV12-5 to TRBJ2-7; the TCRdb call, TRBD1, lacks DNA for checking. Per germline, CDR1 LGHNT and CDR2 FRNRAP. There are 12 residues in the CDR3. CDR3 protein: CASGLGPREQYF.

The rearrangement joins TRBV15 to TRBJ2-1; TCRdb picks TRBD2, but there is no DNA to check that call. The V gene's germline CDR1 is LNHNV and CDR2 YYDKDF (reference sequence). The CDR3 is made up of 16 amino acids. The CDR3 is CATTTQRGSSYNEQFF.

The chain recombines TRBV20-1 with TRBJ2-2. Germline V gene lookup returns CDR1 DFQATT and CDR2 SNEGSKA (reference sequence). CDR3 size: 14 residues. The CDR3 loop reads CSARPDRNTGELFF.

CDR3 region: CASSEAGGVDREDYYGYTF. The V call is TRBV6-4, the J call TRBJ1-2. Germline loops: CDR1 MRHNA, CDR2 SNTAGT. There are 19 residues in the CDR3.

The gene calls are TRBV15 and TRBJ1-1. This CDR3 has 11 amino acids. Germline loops: CDR1 LNHNV, CDR2 YYDKDF (reference sequence). The CDR3 spells CATSDRDLAFF.

CDR3 in amino acids: CASRKGVYNEQFF. This chain links TRBV28 with TRBJ2-1; TCRdb picks TRBD1, but there is no DNA to check that call. Germline assignment: CDR1 MDHEN and CDR2 SYDVKM. CDR3 length: 13 amino acids. Using reference TRBV28 and TRBJ2-1 for the parts outside the CDR3, the full variable domain is DVKVTQSSRYLVKRTGEKVFLECVQDMDHENMFWYRQDPGLGLRLIYFSYDVKMKEKGDIPEGYSVSREKKERFSLILESASTNQTSMYLCASRKGVYNEQFFGPGTRLTVL.